Listed below are T cell receptor beta chains from one sample, sequenced in a study of T-cell reconstitution after alpha-beta-depleted transplantation in children. From the PCR reads, TCRdb called clonotypes with MiXCR, one entry per CDR3 protein. The sample has 300,000 to 400,000 distinct CDR3 sequences; about 17% are singletons. The sample consisted of PBMCs, mostly from graft donor cells, taken 360 days after TCRalphabeta/CD19-depleted stem cell transplant. Receptors originate from a male patient between 2 and 10 years old who had a stem cell transplant for acute lymphoblastic leukemia, so the T cells may come from the graft donor. CDR3s include the opening cysteine and the closing phenylalanine or tryptophan. A D gene is named only where the DNA matches it firmly. For some rows the clone size is stated as once, few or many, or as a class when expanded; others skip it.

clone_size	v_call	j_call	d_call	cdr3_aa	cdr3_nt
few	TRBV29-1	TRBJ2-2	.	CSVVSLTGELFF	TGCAGCGTTGTCTCCCTCACCGGGGAGCTGTTTTTT
few	TRBV6-2/TRBV6-3	TRBJ1-1	.	CASSYGYSMNTEAFF	TGTGCCAGCAGTTACGGCTACTCTATGAACACTGAAGCTTTCTTT
few	TRBV28	TRBJ1-2	.	CASSFGGLSGYTF	TGTGCCAGCAGTTTTGGGGGGCTAAGTGGCTACACCTTC
few	TRBV6-5	TRBJ2-2	.	CASTSAGELFF	TGTGCCAGCACCTCTGCCGGGGAGCTGTTTTTT
few	TRBV4-3	TRBJ2-2	.	CASSQGKVTGELFF	TGCGCCAGCAGCCAAGGAAAGGTCACCGGGGAGCTGTTTTTT
many	TRBV20-1	TRBJ2-1	TRBD2	CSARAGGASSYNEQFF	TGCAGTGCCAGAGCGGGAGGGGCGAGCTCCTACAATGAGCAGTTCTTC
.	TRBV6-1	TRBJ2-2	TRBD1	CASTEVGQGITGELFF	TGTGCCAGCACCGAGGTGGGACAGGGAATCACCGGGGAGCTGTTTTTT
many	TRBV28	TRBJ2-7	TRBD2	CASETSTAYEQYF	TGTGCCAGCGAGACTAGCACCGCCTACGAGCAGTACTTC
.	TRBV28	TRBJ2-5	TRBD2	CASSFTTSGQETQYF	TGTGCCAGCAGTTTTACCACTAGCGGACAAGAGACCCAGTACTTC
many	TRBV28	TRBJ2-7	TRBD2	CASSSTAGSYEQYF	TGTGCCAGCAGTTCGACAGCGGGATCCTACGAGCAGTACTTC
once	TRBV13	TRBJ2-3	.	CASSPPDVKRDTQYF	TGTGCCAGCAGCCCGCCGGACGTGAAGAGAGATACGCAGTATTTT
.	TRBV2	TRBJ2-1	.	CATRPGLTSYNEQFF	TGTGCCACCCGGCCAGGACTGACCTCCTACAATGAGCAGTTCTTC